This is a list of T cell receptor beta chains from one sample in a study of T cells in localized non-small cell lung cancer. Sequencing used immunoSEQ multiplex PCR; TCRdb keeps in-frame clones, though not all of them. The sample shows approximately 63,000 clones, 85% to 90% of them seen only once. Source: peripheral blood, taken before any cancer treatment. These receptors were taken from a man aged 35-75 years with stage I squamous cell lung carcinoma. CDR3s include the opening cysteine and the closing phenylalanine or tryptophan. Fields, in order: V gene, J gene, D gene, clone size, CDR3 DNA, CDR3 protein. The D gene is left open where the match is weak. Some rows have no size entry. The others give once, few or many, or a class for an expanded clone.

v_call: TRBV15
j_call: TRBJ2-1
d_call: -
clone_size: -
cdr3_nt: TGTGCCACCAGCAGAGATGGCCTATACAATGAGCAGTTCTTC
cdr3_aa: CATSRDGLYNEQFF

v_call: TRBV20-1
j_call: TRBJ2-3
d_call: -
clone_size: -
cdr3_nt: TGCAGTGCTAGTCCTGAAGATACGCAGTATTTT
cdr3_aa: CSASPEDTQYF

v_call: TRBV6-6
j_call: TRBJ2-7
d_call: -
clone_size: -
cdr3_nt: TGTGCCAGCAGCCAGGACGGGAACTACGAGCAGTACTTC
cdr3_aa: CASSQDGNYEQYF

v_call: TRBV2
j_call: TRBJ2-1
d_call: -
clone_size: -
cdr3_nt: TGTGCCAGCAGTGTCGGGGGAGCCAACAATGAGCAGTTCTTC
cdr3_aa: CASSVGGANNEQFF

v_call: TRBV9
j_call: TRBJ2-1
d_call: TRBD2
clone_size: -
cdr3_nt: TGTGCCAGCAGCGTATATTCTAGCGGACGCAATGAGCAGTTCTTC
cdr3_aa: CASSVYSSGRNEQFF

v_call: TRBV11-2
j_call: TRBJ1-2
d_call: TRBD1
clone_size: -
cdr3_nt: TGTGCCAGCAGTCACAACCGGGACAGGGATCTTAATGGCTACACCTTC
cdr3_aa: CASSHNRDRDLNGYTF

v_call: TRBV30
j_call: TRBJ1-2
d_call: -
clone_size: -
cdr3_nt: TGTGCCTGGAGCCTACGGACACCTTACTATGGCTACACCTTC
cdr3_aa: CAWSLRTPYYGYTF

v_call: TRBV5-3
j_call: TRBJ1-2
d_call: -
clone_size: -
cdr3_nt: TGTGCCAGAAGCTTGCCAGGTTCCCTCCCCAGGGCCTATGGCTACACCTTC
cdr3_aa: CARSLPGSLPRAYGYTF

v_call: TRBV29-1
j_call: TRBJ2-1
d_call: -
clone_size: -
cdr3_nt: TGCAGCGCTTGGACGGGTTCCTACAATGAGCAGTTCTTC
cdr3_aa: CSAWTGSYNEQFF

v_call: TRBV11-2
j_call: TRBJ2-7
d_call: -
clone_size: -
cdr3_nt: TGTGCCAGCAGCCGGTCGGTACAGGGCTCCTACGAGCAGTACTTC
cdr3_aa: CASSRSVQGSYEQYF

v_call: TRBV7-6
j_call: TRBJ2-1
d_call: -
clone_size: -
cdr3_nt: TGTGCCAGCAGCTCTAGCTCCTACAATGAGCAGTTCTTC
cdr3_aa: CASSSSSYNEQFF

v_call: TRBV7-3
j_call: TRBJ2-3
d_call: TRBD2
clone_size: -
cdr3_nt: TGTGCCAGCAGCTTAACTAGCGGGCGCCTCACAGATACGCAGTATTTT
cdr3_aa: CASSLTSGRLTDTQYF

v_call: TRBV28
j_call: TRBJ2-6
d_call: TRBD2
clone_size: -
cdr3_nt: TGTGCCAGCAGTTTTGGACTAGCGGTCGCTGGGGCCAACGTCCTGACTTTC
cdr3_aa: CASSFGLAVAGANVLTF

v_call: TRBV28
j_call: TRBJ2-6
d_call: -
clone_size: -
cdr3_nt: TGTGCCAGCCGTCCGGGTTTCTCTGGGGCCAACGTCCTGACTTTC
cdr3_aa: CASRPGFSGANVLTF

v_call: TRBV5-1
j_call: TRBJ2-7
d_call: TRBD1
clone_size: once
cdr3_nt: TGCGCCAGCAGCTTGAGACAGGGAATTTTCGAGCAGTACTTC
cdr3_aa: CASSLRQGIFEQYF

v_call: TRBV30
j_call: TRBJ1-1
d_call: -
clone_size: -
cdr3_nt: TGTGCCTGGAGTCCACCCGATACAGTCCCGAACACTGAAGCTTTCTTT
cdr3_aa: CAWSPPDTVPNTEAFF

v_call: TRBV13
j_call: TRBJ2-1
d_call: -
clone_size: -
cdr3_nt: TGTGCCAGCAGCACGACGGACCACCCCGGGGACTCCTACAATGAGCAGTTCTTC
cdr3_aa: CASSTTDHPGDSYNEQFF

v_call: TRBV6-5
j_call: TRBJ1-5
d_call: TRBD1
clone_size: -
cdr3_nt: TGTGCCAGCAGCCCCGGGACAGGGAACAATCAGCCCCAGCATTTT
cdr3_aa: CASSPGTGNNQPQHF

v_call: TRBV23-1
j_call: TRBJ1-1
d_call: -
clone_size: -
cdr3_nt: TGCGCCAGCAGTCAAAATTCGAGCAACAAAGGGGACACTGAAGCTTTCTTT
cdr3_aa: CASSQNSSNKGDTEAFF

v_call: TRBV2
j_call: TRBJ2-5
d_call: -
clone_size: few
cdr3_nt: TGTGCCAGCAGTGAAGCCCCTGGAACCCAGTACTTC
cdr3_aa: CASSEAPGTQYF

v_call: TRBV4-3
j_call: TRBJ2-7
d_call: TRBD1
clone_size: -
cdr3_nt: TGCGCCAGCAGCCGGGGGACAGGGGATAGGTACGAGCAGTACTTC
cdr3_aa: CASSRGTGDRYEQYF

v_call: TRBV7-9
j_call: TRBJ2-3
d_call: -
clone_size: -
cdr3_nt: TGTGCCAGCAGCCGCTTGCGGGATCCGCCCGATACGCAGTATTTT
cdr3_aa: CASSRLRDPPDTQYF

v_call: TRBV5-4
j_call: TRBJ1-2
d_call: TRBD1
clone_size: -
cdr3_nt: TGTGCCAGCAGCATCGGACAGGGGAACGGCTACACCTTC
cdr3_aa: CASSIGQGNGYTF

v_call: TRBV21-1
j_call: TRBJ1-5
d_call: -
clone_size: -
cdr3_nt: TGTGCCAGCAGCCGAGCGGCGCAGTTCGGGAGCAATCAGCCCCAGCATTTT
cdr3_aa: CASSRAAQFGSNQPQHF

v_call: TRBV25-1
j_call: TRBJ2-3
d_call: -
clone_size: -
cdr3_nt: TGTGCCAGCAGTGAATCCGGGCTCCAATCCACGCAGTATTTT
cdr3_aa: CASSESGLQSTQYF

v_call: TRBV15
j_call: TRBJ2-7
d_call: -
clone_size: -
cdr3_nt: TGTGCCACCAGCGTCGGCAGGGATATTTCCTACGAGCAGTACTTC
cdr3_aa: CATSVGRDISYEQYF

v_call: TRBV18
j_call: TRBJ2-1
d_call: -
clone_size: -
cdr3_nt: TGTGCCAGCTCACCCGAGGTGGGGGGTTACTCCTACAATGAGCAGTTCTTC
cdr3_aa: CASSPEVGGYSYNEQFF

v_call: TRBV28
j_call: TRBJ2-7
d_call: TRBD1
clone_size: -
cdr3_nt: TGTGCCAGCAGTGAGGACCGGGACAGTTACTTC
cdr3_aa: CASSEDRDSYF

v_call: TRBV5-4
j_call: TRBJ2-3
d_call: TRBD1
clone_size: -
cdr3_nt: TGTGCCAGCAATCCGGACAGGGGATTCACAGATACGCAGTATTTT
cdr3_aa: CASNPDRGFTDTQYF

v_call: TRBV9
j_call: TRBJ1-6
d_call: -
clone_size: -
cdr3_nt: TGTGCCAGCAGCGTAGGAGATGATTCACCCCTCCACTTT
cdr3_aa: CASSVGDDSPLHF

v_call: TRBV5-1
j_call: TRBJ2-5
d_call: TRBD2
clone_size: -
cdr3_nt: TGCGCCAGCAGCGACGGGACTAGCCAGCAAGAGACCCAGTACTTC
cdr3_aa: CASSDGTSQQETQYF

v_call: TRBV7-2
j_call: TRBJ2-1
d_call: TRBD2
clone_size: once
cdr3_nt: TGTGCCAGCAGCTTACTTAGCGGGAGGGCCGGAGCGAATGAGCAGCTCTTC
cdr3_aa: CASSLLSGRAGANEQLF

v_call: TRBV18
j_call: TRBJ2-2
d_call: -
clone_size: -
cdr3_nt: TGTGCCAGCTCCCCCGGCACGGAAACCGGGGAGCTGTTTTTT
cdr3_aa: CASSPGTETGELFF

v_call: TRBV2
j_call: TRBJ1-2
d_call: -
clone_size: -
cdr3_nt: TGTGCCAGCAGTGAGAGGGTAATTTTGGGCTACACCTTC
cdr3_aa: CASSERVILGYTF

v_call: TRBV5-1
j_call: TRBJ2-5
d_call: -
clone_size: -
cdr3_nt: TGCGCCAGCAATCCAGGGTCATTTGAAGAGACCCAGTACTTC
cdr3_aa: CASNPGSFEETQYF

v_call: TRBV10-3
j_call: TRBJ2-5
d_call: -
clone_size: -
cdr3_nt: TGTGCCATCAGTGAGGGGTACCAAGAGACCCAGTACTTC
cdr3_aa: CAISEGYQETQYF

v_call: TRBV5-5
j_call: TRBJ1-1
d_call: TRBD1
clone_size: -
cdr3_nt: TGTGCCAGCAGCTCTTCCGGACAGGGGTTCACTGAAGCTTTCTTT
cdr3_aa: CASSSSGQGFTEAFF

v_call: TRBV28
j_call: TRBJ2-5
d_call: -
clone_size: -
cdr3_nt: TGTGCCAGCACCCCAACCTTCGGCGGGACCCAGTACTTC
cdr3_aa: CASTPTFGGTQYF

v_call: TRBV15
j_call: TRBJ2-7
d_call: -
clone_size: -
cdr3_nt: TGTGCCACCAGCAGAGATGGTCAGCCCTACGAGCAGTACTTC
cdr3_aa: CATSRDGQPYEQYF

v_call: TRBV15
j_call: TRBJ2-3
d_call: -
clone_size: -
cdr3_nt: TGTGCCACCAGCAGAGACCACCCTTGGGGAGGAACAGATACGCAGTATTTT
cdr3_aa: CATSRDHPWGGTDTQYF

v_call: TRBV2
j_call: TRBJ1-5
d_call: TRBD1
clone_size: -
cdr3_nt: TGTGCCTGCACGGGGGGGACAGGGGGCGCCGGGATACATCAGCCCCAGCATTTT
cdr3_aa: CACTGGTGGAGIHQPQHF

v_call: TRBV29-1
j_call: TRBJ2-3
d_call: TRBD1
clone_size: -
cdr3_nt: TGCAGCGCCTCGGGACAGGGGTCGGATACGCAGTATTTT
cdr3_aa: CSASGQGSDTQYF

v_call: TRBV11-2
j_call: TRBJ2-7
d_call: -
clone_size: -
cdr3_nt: TGTGCCAGCAGCGTCCACCGGGAGCACCTAAGGGCCTACGAGCAGTACTTC
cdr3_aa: CASSVHREHLRAYEQYF

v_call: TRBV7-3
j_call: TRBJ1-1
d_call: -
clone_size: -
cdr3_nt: TGTGCCAGCAGCTTAACGGGCACCGCTGGAGGTAACTCCGAAGCTTTCTTT
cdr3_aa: CASSLTGTAGGNSEAFF

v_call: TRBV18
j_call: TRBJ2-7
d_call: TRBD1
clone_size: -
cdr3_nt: TGTGCCAGCTCACCGGGGACAGCCGAGGGCAAGCAGTACTTC
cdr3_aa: CASSPGTAEGKQYF

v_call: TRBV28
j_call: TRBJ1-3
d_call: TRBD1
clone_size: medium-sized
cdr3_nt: TGTGCCAGCAGATCAGACAGGGTCCCTGGAAACACCATATATTTT
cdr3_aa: CASRSDRVPGNTIYF

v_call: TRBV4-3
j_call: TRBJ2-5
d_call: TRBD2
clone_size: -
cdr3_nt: TGCGCCAGCAGCCGCGGATGGCGGGAGCATGGGGAGACCCAGTACTTC
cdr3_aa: CASSRGWREHGETQYF

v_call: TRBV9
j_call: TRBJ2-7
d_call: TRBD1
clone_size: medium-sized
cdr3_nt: TGTGCCAGCAGCGTGGCTCCGGGACAGGGGTTCGACGAGCAGTACTTC
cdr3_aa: CASSVAPGQGFDEQYF

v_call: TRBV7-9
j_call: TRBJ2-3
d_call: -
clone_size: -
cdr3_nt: TGTGCCAGCAGCTTAACTAGGACTAATACGCAGTATTTT
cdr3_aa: CASSLTRTNTQYF

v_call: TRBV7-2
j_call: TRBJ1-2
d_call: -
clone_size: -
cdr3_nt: TGTGCCAGCAGCTACAGGAGCAGATACTATGGCTACACCTTC
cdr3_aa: CASSYRSRYYGYTF

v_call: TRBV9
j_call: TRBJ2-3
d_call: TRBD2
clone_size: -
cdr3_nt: TGTGCCAGCAGCGTCGGACTAGCGGTGGCAGATACGCAGTATTTT
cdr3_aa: CASSVGLAVADTQYF

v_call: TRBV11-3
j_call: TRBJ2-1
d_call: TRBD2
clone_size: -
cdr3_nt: TGTGCCAGCAGCCCCTCCCCAGCGGGAGGGACCTACAATGAGCAGTTCTTC
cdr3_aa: CASSPSPAGGTYNEQFF